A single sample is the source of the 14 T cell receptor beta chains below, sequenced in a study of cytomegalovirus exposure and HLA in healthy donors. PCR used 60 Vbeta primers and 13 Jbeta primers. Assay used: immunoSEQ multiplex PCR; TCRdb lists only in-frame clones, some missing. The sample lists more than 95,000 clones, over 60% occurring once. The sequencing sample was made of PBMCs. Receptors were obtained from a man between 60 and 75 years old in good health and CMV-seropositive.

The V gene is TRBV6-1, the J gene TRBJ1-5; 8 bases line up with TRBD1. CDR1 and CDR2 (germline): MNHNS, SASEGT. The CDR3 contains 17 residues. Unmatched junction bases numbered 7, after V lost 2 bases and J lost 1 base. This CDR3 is CASSETGQGRSNQPQHF. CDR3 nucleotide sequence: TGTGCCAGCAGTGAAACCGGACAGGGAAGGAGCAATCAGCCCCAGCATTTT.

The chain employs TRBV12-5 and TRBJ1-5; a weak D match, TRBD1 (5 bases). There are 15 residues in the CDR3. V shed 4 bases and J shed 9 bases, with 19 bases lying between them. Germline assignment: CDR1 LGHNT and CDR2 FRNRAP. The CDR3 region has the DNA TGTGCTAGTGGTTCCCCGGGGGAGGGGATTTGGCCCCAGCATTTT. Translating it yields CASGSPGEGIWPQHF.

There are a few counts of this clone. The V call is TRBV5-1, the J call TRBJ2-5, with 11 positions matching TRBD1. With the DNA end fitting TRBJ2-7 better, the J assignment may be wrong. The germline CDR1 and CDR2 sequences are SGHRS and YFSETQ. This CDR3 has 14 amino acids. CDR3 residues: CASSPGQGGYEQYF. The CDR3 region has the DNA TGCGCCAGCAGCCCGGGACAGGGGGGATACGAGCAGTACTTC.

The DNA for the CDR3 is TGTGCCAGCAGCAACGGACTAGCGGGGGCAGGAGATACGCAGTATTTT. Translation gives CASSNGLAGAGDTQYF. The chain employs TRBV2 and TRBJ2-3; TRBD2 matches at 13 bases. The CDR3 runs to 16 residues. The junction had 8 bases not matched to a gene; V was cut back by 6 bases and J by 5 bases. Per the germline V gene, CDR1 is SNHLY and CDR2 is FYNNEI.

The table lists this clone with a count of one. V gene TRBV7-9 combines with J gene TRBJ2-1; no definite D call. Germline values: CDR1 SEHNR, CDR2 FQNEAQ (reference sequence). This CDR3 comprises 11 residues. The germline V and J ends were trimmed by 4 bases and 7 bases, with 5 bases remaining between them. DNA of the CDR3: TGTGCCAGCAGCTCGAGTAATGAGCAGTTCTTC. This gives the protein CASSSSNEQFF.

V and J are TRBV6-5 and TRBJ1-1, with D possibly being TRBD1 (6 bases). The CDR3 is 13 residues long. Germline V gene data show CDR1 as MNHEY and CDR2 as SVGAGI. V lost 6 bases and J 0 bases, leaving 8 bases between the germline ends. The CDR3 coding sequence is TGTGCCAGCAGAGGGGGAATGAACACTGAAGCTTTCTTT. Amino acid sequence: CASRGGMNTEAFF.

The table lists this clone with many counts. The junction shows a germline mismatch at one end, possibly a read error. CDR3 coding DNA: TGTGCCAGTAGCCCCCTTACGTCCCGCGCCTTC. Translation gives CASSPLTSRAF. The chain uses TRBV19 and TRBJ2-7; D ambiguous. CDR1 and CDR2 from the germline V gene are LNHDA and SQIVND (reference sequence). The length of the CDR3 is 11 residues.

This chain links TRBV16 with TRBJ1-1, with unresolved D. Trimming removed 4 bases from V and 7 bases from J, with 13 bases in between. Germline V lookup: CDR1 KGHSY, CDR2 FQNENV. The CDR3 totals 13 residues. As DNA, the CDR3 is TGTGCCAGCAGCCGCCTTAAGGAGGGTGAAGCTTTCTTT. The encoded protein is CASSRLKEGEAFF.

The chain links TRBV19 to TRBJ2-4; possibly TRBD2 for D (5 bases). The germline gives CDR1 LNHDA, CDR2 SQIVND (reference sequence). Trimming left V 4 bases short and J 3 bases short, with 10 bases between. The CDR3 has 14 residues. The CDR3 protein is CASSTRGSKNIQYF. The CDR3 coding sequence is TGTGCCAGTAGTACTCGGGGTAGCAAAAACATTCAGTACTTC.

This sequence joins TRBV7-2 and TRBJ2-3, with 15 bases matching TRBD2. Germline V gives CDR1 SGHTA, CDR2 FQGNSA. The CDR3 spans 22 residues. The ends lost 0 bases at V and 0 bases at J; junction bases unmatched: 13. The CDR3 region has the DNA TGTGCCAGCAGCTTAGCGCCGTGGGGACTAGCGGGGGGACAGTCTAGCACAGATACGCAGTATTTT. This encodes CASSLAPWGLAGGQSSTDTQYF.

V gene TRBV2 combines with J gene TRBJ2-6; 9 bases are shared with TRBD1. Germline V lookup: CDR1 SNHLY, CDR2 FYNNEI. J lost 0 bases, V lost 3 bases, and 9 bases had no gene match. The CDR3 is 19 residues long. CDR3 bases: TGTGCCAGCAGTGACTGGCCCGGGACAGGGACCTCTGGGGCCAACGTCCTGACTTTC. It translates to CASSDWPGTGTSGANVLTF.

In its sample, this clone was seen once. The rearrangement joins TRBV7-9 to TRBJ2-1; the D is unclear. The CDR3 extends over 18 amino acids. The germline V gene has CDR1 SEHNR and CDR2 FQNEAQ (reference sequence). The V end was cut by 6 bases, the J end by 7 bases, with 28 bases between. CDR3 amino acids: CASSSLGHLLYYGNEQFF. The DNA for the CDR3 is TGTGCCAGCAGTTCCTTGGGTCACTTGCTCTACTATGGGAATGAGCAGTTCTTC.

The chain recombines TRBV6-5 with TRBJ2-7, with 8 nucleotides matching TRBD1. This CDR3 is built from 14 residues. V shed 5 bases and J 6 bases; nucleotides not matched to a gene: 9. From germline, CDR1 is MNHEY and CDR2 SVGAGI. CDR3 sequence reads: CASSRDRPPPEQYF. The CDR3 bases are TGTGCCAGCAGTCGGGACAGGCCTCCTCCCGAGCAGTACTTC.

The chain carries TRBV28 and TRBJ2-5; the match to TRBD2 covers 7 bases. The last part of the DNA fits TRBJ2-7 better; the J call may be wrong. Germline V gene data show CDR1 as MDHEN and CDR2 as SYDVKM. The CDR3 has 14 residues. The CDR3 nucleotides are TGTGCCAGCAGTCCCGGGGGGTCGGGCTACGAGCAGTACTTC. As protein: CASSPGGSGYEQYF.